Listed below are T cell receptor beta chains from one sample, sequenced in a study of T cells in tuberculosis. Clones were sequenced by immunoSEQ multiplex PCR, and TCRdb holds only the in-frame ones, with some missing. In the table there are roughly 29,000 clones, 80% to 95% of which are singletons. The sample consisted of PBMCs. The receptors were sampled from a donor aged 10-30 years with latent tuberculosis or without tuberculosis infection. Both conserved end residues are part of each CDR3. Each record gives: V gene, D gene, clone size, J gene, CDR3 protein, CDR3 DNA. D genes are given only for firm matches. Expanded clones are given a class, and other clones once, few, many or no size at all.

TRBV28,-,-,TRBJ1-2,CASTVGGGDYGYTF,TGTGCCAGCACCGTGGGAGGGGGTGACTATGGCTACACCTTC
TRBV2,-,-,TRBJ1-3,CASSDPGTRNTIYF,TGTGCCAGCAGCGACCCAGGTACCAGAAACACCATATATTTT
TRBV7-9,TRBD1,-,TRBJ1-2,CASSPPTGGGYTF,TGTGCCAGCAGCCCGCCTACAGGGGGCGGCTACACCTTC
TRBV4-3,TRBD2,-,TRBJ2-2,CASSQDGTSDTGELFF,TGCGCCAGCAGCCAAGATGGGACTAGCGACACCGGGGAGCTGTTTTTT
TRBV5-1,TRBD2,-,TRBJ2-1,CASSFDSGRDEQFF,TGCGCCAGCAGCTTCGATAGCGGGAGAGATGAGCAGTTCTTC
TRBV27,-,-,TRBJ2-2,CASSLEGVTGELFF,TGTGCCAGCAGTTTAGAAGGGGTCACCGGGGAGCTGTTTTTT
TRBV2,-,-,TRBJ2-5,CASSGRIQETQYF,TGTGCCAGCAGTGGCAGGATCCAAGAGACCCAGTACTTC
TRBV30,TRBD1,once,TRBJ2-3,CASRTGADTQYF,TGTGCCTCAAGGACAGGGGCAGATACGCAGTATTTT
TRBV18,TRBD1,-,TRBJ2-7,CASSPGQGRSYEQYF,TGTGCCAGCTCACCCGGACAGGGGAGGAGTTACGAGCAGTACTTC
TRBV7-9,-,-,TRBJ2-1,CASSYPGHPSYNEQFF,TGTGCCAGCAGCTACCCGGGACACCCCTCCTACAATGAGCAGTTCTTC
TRBV5-1,TRBD2,-,TRBJ2-1,CASSIGLAGVGEQFF,TGCGCCAGCAGCATAGGACTAGCGGGAGTCGGCGAGCAGTTCTTC
TRBV14,TRBD1,-,TRBJ2-7,CASSQEIGTGGYEQYF,TGTGCCAGCAGCCAAGAAATCGGGACAGGGGGCTACGAGCAGTACTTC
TRBV6-1,TRBD1,-,TRBJ1-3,CASSVQIGTGGLGNTIYF,TGTGCCAGCAGTGTACAAATAGGGACAGGCGGTTTAGGAAACACCATATATTTT
TRBV6-5,TRBD1,-,TRBJ2-1,CASSKGQGAYEQFF,TGTGCCAGCAGTAAGGGACAGGGAGCCTATGAGCAGTTCTTC
TRBV11-1,-,-,TRBJ2-2,CASSATTGNTGELFF,TGTGCCAGCAGCGCCACGACAGGGAACACCGGGGAGCTGTTTTTT
TRBV5-4,-,-,TRBJ1-2,CASTADSEYGYTF,TGTGCCAGCACCGCGGACTCGGAGTATGGCTACACCTTC
TRBV6-1,TRBD1,-,TRBJ2-7,CASSGASGGLFHEQYF,TGTGCCAGCAGTGGGGCGTCAGGGGGCCTATTCCACGAGCAGTACTTC
TRBV5-1,-,-,TRBJ2-7,CASSLGAEGNEQYF,TGCGCCAGCAGCTTGGGGGCGGAGGGTAACGAGCAGTACTTC
TRBV5-4,-,-,TRBJ1-1,CASSLTANTEAFF,TGTGCCAGCAGCTTGACTGCGAACACTGAAGCTTTCTTT
TRBV7-5,-,-,TRBJ2-1,CARSLRLAPYNEQFF,TGTGCCAGAAGCTTAAGACTAGCCCCCTACAATGAGCAGTTCTTC
TRBV29-1,-,-,TRBJ2-3,CSVVVAGVGSTDTQYF,TGCAGCGTTGTAGTGGCCGGGGTGGGTAGCACAGATACGCAGTATTTT
TRBV25-1,-,-,TRBJ1-1,CASSGSLRDWDTEAFF,TGTGCCAGCAGTGGGTCGTTGAGGGATTGGGACACTGAAGCTTTCTTT
TRBV7-2,-,-,TRBJ2-7,CASSLNTAGEQYF,TGTGCCAGCAGCTTAAACACTGCGGGTGAGCAGTACTTC
TRBV5-1,-,-,TRBJ2-2,CASSLEARGGTGELFF,TGCGCCAGCAGCTTGGAAGCGAGGGGAGGCACCGGGGAGCTGTTTTTT
TRBV14,-,-,TRBJ1-6,CASSQQGRPRNSPLHF,TGTGCCAGCAGCCAACAGGGTAGACCGCGGAATTCACCCCTCCACTTT
TRBV5-4,TRBD1,few,TRBJ2-1,CASGGTGDNEQFF,TGTGCCAGCGGGGGGACAGGGGACAATGAGCAGTTCTTC
TRBV7-3,-,-,TRBJ2-1,CASSSQPRNEQFF,TGTGCCAGCAGCTCCCAACCCAGGAATGAGCAGTTCTTC
TRBV6-5,-,-,TRBJ2-3,CASSLMTASTDTQYF,TGTGCCAGCAGTTTAATGACAGCTAGCACAGATACGCAGTATTTT
TRBV7-6,-,-,TRBJ1-6,CASSLDGSPLHF,TGTGCCAGCAGCTTAGACGGTTCACCCCTCCACTTT
TRBV28,-,-,TRBJ2-7,CASSFNRYEQYF,TGTGCCAGCAGTTTTAACAGATACGAGCAGTACTTC
TRBV25-1,TRBD1,-,TRBJ2-5,CASSELGQRETQYF,TGTGCCAGCAGTGAATTGGGACAGAGAGAGACCCAGTACTTC
TRBV28,-,-,TRBJ2-4,CASSLGYLQKIAKNIQYF,TGTGCCAGCAGTTTAGGATACCTACAGAAGATAGCCAAAAACATTCAGTACTTC
TRBV5-8,TRBD1,-,TRBJ1-5,CASSGGRDRQPQHF,TGTGCCAGCAGCGGAGGCAGGGACAGGCAGCCCCAGCATTTT
TRBV6-6,TRBD1,-,TRBJ1-5,CASSSTGIYGNQPQHF,TGTGCCAGCAGTTCGACAGGGATTTATGGCAATCAGCCCCAGCATTTT
TRBV7-9,-,-,TRBJ2-7,CASSEVVVSSYEQYF,TGTGCCAGCAGCGAAGTAGTGGTTTCCTCCTACGAGCAGTACTTC
TRBV19,-,-,TRBJ2-3,CASSIDTSNAQYF,TGTGCCAGTAGTATAGATACGAGTAATGCGCAGTATTTT
TRBV28,TRBD2,-,TRBJ2-5,CASSLFGPGTSGWETQYF,TGTGCCAGCAGTTTATTTGGCCCCGGGACTAGCGGATGGGAGACCCAGTACTTC
TRBV6-5,-,-,TRBJ2-7,CASSYSDSLTYEQYF,TGTGCCAGCAGTTACTCGGACAGCCTTACCTACGAGCAGTACTTC
TRBV10-3,-,-,TRBJ2-5,CAISPQGREETQYF,TGTGCCATCAGTCCCCAGGGGAGGGAAGAGACCCAGTACTTC
TRBV9,TRBD2,-,TRBJ2-3,CASSGGASGGTRTDTQYF,TGTGCCAGCAGCGGGGGAGCTAGCGGGGGGACCCGCACAGATACGCAGTATTTT
TRBV30,TRBD2,-,TRBJ2-7,CAWVLGGNSYEQYF,TGTGCCTGGGTATTGGGGGGGAACTCCTACGAGCAGTACTTC
TRBV4-2,TRBD2,-,TRBJ2-3,CASSQDIAGGPDTQYF,TGTGCCAGCAGCCAAGATATAGCGGGGGGGCCAGATACGCAGTATTTT
TRBV5-1,-,-,TRBJ2-7,CASSLVGAGREQYF,TGCGCCAGCAGCTTGGTAGGGGCAGGGCGCGAGCAGTACTTC
TRBV5-1,TRBD1,-,TRBJ1-2,CASSLGDSNYGYTF,TGCGCCAGCAGCTTGGGGGACAGTAACTATGGCTACACCTTC
TRBV6-6,TRBD2,-,TRBJ2-1,CASNQGLAVRGDEQFF,TGTGCCAGCAACCAGGGACTAGCGGTTCGGGGCGATGAGCAGTTCTTC
TRBV5-1,-,-,TRBJ2-6,CASSSLQGSGANVLTF,TGCGCCAGCAGCTCGTTACAGGGCTCTGGGGCCAACGTCCTGACTTTC
TRBV6-5,-,-,TRBJ1-2,CASSYFQGSGYTF,TGTGCCAGCAGTTACTTTCAGGGCTCGGGCTACACCTTC
TRBV20-1,TRBD2,-,TRBJ2-1,CSAERGGQFF,TGCAGTGCGGAGCGGGGGGGGCAGTTCTTC
TRBV6-5,-,-,TRBJ1-1,CASTHREGYTEAFF,TGTGCCAGCACCCACCGGGAAGGATACACTGAAGCTTTCTTT
TRBV5-5,TRBD1,-,TRBJ2-7,CASTDRQGLYEQYF,TGTGCCAGCACCGACCGACAGGGGCTCTACGAGCAGTACTTC
TRBV2,TRBD2,-,TRBJ2-2,CASSREGGSLTGELFF,TGTGCCAGCAGCCGAGAGGGAGGGTCCCTCACCGGGGAGCTGTTTTTT
TRBV9,TRBD2,-,TRBJ2-5,CASSAAGGQETQYF,TGTGCCAGCAGCGCCGCGGGGGGCCAAGAGACCCAGTACTTC
TRBV4-2,-,-,TRBJ2-7,CASSQDLVGTSTYEQYF,TGTGCCAGCAGCCAAGATCTGGTGGGGACAAGCACCTACGAGCAGTACTTC
TRBV5-4,TRBD2,-,TRBJ2-7,CASSDRTSGSYEQYF,TGTGCCAGCAGCGACCGGACTAGCGGGTCCTACGAGCAGTACTTC
TRBV4-1,TRBD1,-,TRBJ1-3,CASSQHTGDGNTIYF,TGCGCCAGCAGCCAACACACAGGGGATGGAAACACCATATATTTT
TRBV5-1,-,-,TRBJ2-7,CASSLSGALEQYF,TGCGCCAGCAGCTTGTCAGGGGCCCTCGAGCAGTACTTC
TRBV30,-,once,TRBJ2-3,CACHGQFTDTQYF,TGTGCCTGCCACGGACAGTTCACAGATACGCAGTATTTT